This T cell receptor (beta chain) was recovered during a study of blood T cell repertoires in COVID-19. Study-level background: Samples taken during acute and convalescent COVID-19 were collected in the United States, Italy and Spain. From T cells, B-cell-depleted T cells, or PBMCs came the material, which was cDNA or gDNA.

Authors' methods: The authors estimated nucleated cell counts from reference gene primer amplification. The data were produced by immunoSEQ multiplex PCR, yet TCRdb's version contains in-frame clones alone and is incomplete. V, J and clone size are taken as reported in that table, and D and trimming were inferred from the DNA itself. This repertoire shows 63,000 or so clones, 82% found once; its top ten account for 15% to 20%. This TCR was sampled from a man older than 75 with active COVID-19. The sequencing sample was made of peripheral blood.

The CDR3 reads CAEGEGRVRCYTF. The CDR3 DNA is TGTGCCGAGGGGGAGGGGAGGGTAAGGTGCTACACCTTC. The J gene is TRBJ1-2, the V gene TRBV3-1 (or the pseudogene TRBV3-2); D is perhaps TRBD1 (6 bases). The CDR3 covers 13 residues. Germline V gives CDR1 LGHDT, CDR2 YNNKEL (reference sequence). V was trimmed by 11 bases and J by 9 bases, leaving 22 bases between them.